Below, 28 T cell receptor beta chains from the same sample are listed, as sequenced in a study of T cell repertoires in cytomegalovirus infection. A single record per CDR3 protein comes from TCRdb applying MiXCR to the reads. The sample includes some 920,000 distinct CDR3 sequences, around 30% of them seen just once. Their target antigens are unknown. The source material was cultured CD8+ T cells from PBMCs, sampled from culture after CMV antigen stimulation. These receptors all come from a human donor in good health (CMV status not recorded). Some clones in this sample may be carry-over from other donors' samples.

The chain has TRBV4-1 and TRBJ2-3; D is uncertain. CDR1 and CDR2 from the germline V gene are MGHRA and YSYEKL. CDR3 size: 18 residues. The germline V and J ends were trimmed by 1 base and 6 bases, with 23 bases remaining between them. CDR3 sequence reads: CASSQVISVNARTDTQYF. In DNA, the CDR3 is TGCGCCAGCAGCCAAGTTATCTCAGTTAATGCGCGGACGGATACGCAGTATTTT.

Concerning this clonotype itself: A read error is possible here, since a much larger clone lies one base away. CDR3 DNA sequence: TGTGCCAGCAGCTATCTAGCGGGAAACACCGTGGAGCTGTTTTTT. Protein product: CASSYLAGNTVELFF. The chain is built from TRBV7-6 and TRBJ2-2; 9 bases fit TRBD2. From germline, CDR1 is SGHVS and CDR2 FNYEAQ. This CDR3 is 15 amino acids long.

The chain couples TRBV5-1 to TRBJ2-5; 13 positions match TRBD2. The germline V gene encodes CDR1 SGHRS and CDR2 YFSETQ. This CDR3 has 17 residues. J gave up 2 bases and V 4 bases, and 8 bases lay outside the gene matches. The CDR3 protein is CASSHGTSGERQETQYF. In DNA form, the CDR3 reads TGCGCCAGCAGCCACGGGACTAGCGGGGAGAGACAAGAGACCCAGTACTTC.

V is TRBV6-2 or TRBV6-3 and J is TRBJ2-1; 9 bases fit TRBD2. V shed 6 bases and J 2 bases; nucleotides not matched to a gene: 8. The germline CDR1 and CDR2 sequences are MNHEY and SVGEGT. This CDR3 contains 16 residues. The CDR3 sequence: CASSLLAGPPYNEQFF. CDR3 DNA sequence: TGTGCCAGCAGCCTTCTAGCGGGGCCTCCCTACAATGAGCAGTTCTTC.

This clonotype showed up just once. In DNA, the CDR3 is TGTGCCAGCAGTCTTAACGAGGGGCCCTACGAGCAGTACGTC. Encoded protein: CASSLNEGPYEQYV. V and J are TRBV28 and TRBJ2-7; tentatively, D is TRBD1 or TRBD2 (5 bases each). Germline lookup yields CDR1 MDHEN and CDR2 SYDVKM. This CDR3 is built from 14 residues. V was cut by 5 bases and J by 2 bases, with 13 bases left in between.

The chain couples TRBV20-1 to TRBJ1-2, with D tentatively TRBD1 (5 bases). The CDR3 loop spans 15 amino acids. The germline V gene encodes CDR1 DFQATT and CDR2 SNEGSKA (reference sequence). Between the trimmed V and J ends, which lost 0 bases and 2 bases, there was a span of 13 bases. The CDR3 region has the DNA TGCAGTGCTAGAGACCAGGGAAACCCAAACTATGGCTACACCTTC. It codes for CSARDQGNPNYGYTF.

The chain couples TRBV7-2 to TRBJ1-1, with a possible D match to TRBD1 (5 bases). The CDR3 extends over 17 amino acids. CDR1 and CDR2 (germline): SGHTA, FQGNSA. The V end lost 4 bases, the J end lost 0 bases, and 18 bases lay between the germline ends. CDR3 nucleotides: TGTGCCAGCAGCTCAACGGAGGGACCCTCTATGAACACTGAAGCTTTCTTT. As protein: CASSSTEGPSMNTEAFF. Based on the CDR3 plus reference TRBV7-2 and TRBJ1-1, the full variable domain is GAGVSQSPSNKVTEKGKDVELRCDPISGHTALYWYRQSLGQGLEFLIYFQGNSAPDKSGLPSDRFSAERTGGSVSTLTIQRTQQEDSAVYLCASSSTEGPSMNTEAFFGQGTRLTVV.

The genes are TRBV20-1 and TRBJ2-5; maybe TRBD1 (5 bases). Trimming took 4 bases from V and 0 from J, leaving 15 bases between them. CDR1 DFQATT and CDR2 SNEGSKA come from the germline V gene (reference sequence). CDR3 length equals 15 residues. For the CDR3, the DNA is TGCAGTGCTAACTCCGACAGTTCCGACCAAGAGACCCAGTACTTC. Protein: CSANSDSSDQETQYF.

This clonotype showed up just once. V and J are TRBV27 and TRBJ2-7; 7 positions agree with TRBD1. Germline lookup yields CDR1 MNHEY and CDR2 SMNVEV (reference sequence). The CDR3 consists of 14 residues. The trim removed 6 bases at V and 2 bases at J, leaving 7 bases unmatched. This CDR3 is CASRPGTATYEQYF. The CDR3, as DNA: TGTGCCAGCAGGCCCGGGACAGCGACCTACGAGCAGTACTTC.

This rearrangement joins TRBV20-1 to TRBJ2-3, with D perhaps TRBD1 or TRBD2 (5 bases each). Germline CDR1 and CDR2: DFQATT and SNEGSKA (reference sequence). The CDR3 length is 17 residues. V shed 6 bases and J shed 2 bases, with 24 bases lying between them. The CDR3 sequence: CSAPAVSRDGFTDTQYF. As DNA, the CDR3 is TGCAGTGCCCCGGCGGTATCAAGGGACGGATTCACAGATACGCAGTATTTT.

The gene calls are TRBV6-1 and TRBJ1-4; D unresolved. This CDR3 region has 15 residues. Trimming pared 1 base from V and 6 bases from J, leaving 12 bases between. CDR1 MNHNS and CDR2 SASEGT come from the germline V gene. This CDR3 reads CASSEVRRRDEKLFF. The DNA of the CDR3 is TGTGCCAGCAGTGAAGTTCGAAGGAGGGATGAAAAACTGTTTTTT.

This clonotype has more than one count but fewer than ten. The chain's CDR3 is CASSRPSGNTGELFF. The CDR3 DNA is TGTGCCAGCAGTCGGCCTAGTGGGAACACCGGGGAGCTGTTTTTT. The V gene is TRBV2, the J gene TRBJ2-2; no reliable D call. Trimming removed 5 bases at V and 1 base at J, with 11 bases between. The CDR3 runs to 15 residues. The germline CDR1 and CDR2 sequences are SNHLY and FYNNEI.

J is TRBJ1-2 and V is TRBV6-1, with a weak D call TRBD1 (5 bases). CDR1 is MNHNS and CDR2 is SASEGT in the germline V gene. Trimming took 5 bases from V and 5 from J, leaving 12 bases between them. There are 13 residues in the CDR3. The CDR3 region is CASSYRTLYGYTF. Written as DNA, the CDR3 is TGTGCCAGCAGTTACAGGACGTTATATGGCTACACCTTC.

This clonotype was recorded at least ten times. The chain links TRBV7-6 to TRBJ2-1, with D perhaps TRBD1 (6 bases). The CDR3 extends over 16 amino acids. Germline V gene sequence: CDR1 SGHVS, CDR2 FNYEAQ. The V and J ends lost 2 bases and 5 bases respectively, with 16 bases between them. The CDR3 nucleotides read TGTGCCAGCAGCTTACTCAATCCGGACAGCAACAATGAGCAGTTCTTC. Translated: CASSLLNPDSNNEQFF.

This clonotype was seen repeatedly, ten times or more. The gene calls are TRBV7-2 and TRBJ2-1; possibly TRBD1 for D (5 bases). CDR3 length equals 15 residues. Germline CDR1 SGHTA, CDR2 FQGNSA. Trimming stripped 0 bases from V and 7 bases from J, with 13 bases between. DNA for the CDR3: TGTGCCAGCAGCTTAGCGGGTAGGGGTAGGAATGAGCAGTTCTTC. Amino acid sequence: CASSLAGRGRNEQFF.

This sequence joins TRBV2 and TRBJ2-7; D is possibly TRBD2 (5 bases). The CDR3 covers 14 residues. Germline V gives CDR1 SNHLY, CDR2 FYNNEI. Trimming cost V 11 bases and J 3 bases, with 20 bases left between them. This CDR3 is CARQRQNGLYEQYF. As DNA, the CDR3 is TGTGCCCGCCAGCGGCAGAATGGTCTCTACGAGCAGTACTTC.

The table lists this clonotype with a few counts. V is TRBV7-2 and J is TRBJ1-3; no firm D call. Germline V gives CDR1 SGHTA, CDR2 FQGNSA. The germline V and J ends were trimmed by 3 bases and 8 bases, with 8 bases remaining between them. This CDR3 is 12 amino acids long. This CDR3 is CASSFLVDTIYF. The CDR3 coding sequence is TGTGCCAGCAGCTTCCTGGTAGACACCATATATTTT.

This clonotype was picked up many times. CDR3 in amino acids: CASSESGTGIYEQYF. The CDR3 nucleotides read TGTGCCAGCAGTGAATCCGGGACAGGGATATACGAGCAGTACTTC. The V and J genes are TRBV6-2 or TRBV6-3 and TRBJ2-7; 9 bases align to TRBD1. CDR1 is MNHEY and CDR2 is SVGEGT in the germline V gene. The CDR3 runs to 15 residues. V lost 5 bases to trimming and J lost 4 bases; unmatched junction nucleotides: 9.

This clonotype was seen just once. This clone may be a read error of a much larger clone one base away. The rearrangement links TRBV7-9 to TRBJ2-7; no reliable D call. This CDR3 comprises 15 residues. CDR1 and CDR2 (germline): SEHNR, FQNEAQ (reference sequence). Deletions cut 7 bases from V and 0 bases from J, with 16 bases between. The DNA of the CDR3 is TGTGCCAGCAACCCTCAGGACGGCAACTCCTACGAGCAGTACGTC. The encoded protein is CASNPQDGNSYEQYV.

The gene calls are TRBV24-1 and TRBJ2-1; the D is unclear. This CDR3 contains 12 residues. Per the germline V gene, CDR1 is KGHDR and CDR2 is SFDVKD. Trimming shortened V by 5 bases and J by 4 bases, and 5 bases separated the two germline ends. The CDR3 sequence: CATSARYNEQFF. The CDR3 DNA reads TGTGCCACCAGTGCACGGTACAATGAGCAGTTCTTC.

The sample holds a few counts of this clonotype. The chain joins TRBV6-1 to TRBJ2-3; D gene ambiguous. Germline CDR1 is MNHNS and CDR2 is SASEGT. V dropped 3 bases and J dropped 6 bases, with 16 bases sitting between them. The CDR3 spans 15 residues. DNA of the CDR3: TGTGCCAGCAGTGATCCTATCCCGCTTTGGGATACGCAGTATTTT. It specifies CASSDPIPLWDTQYF.

The chain recombines TRBV5-6 with TRBJ2-1; D is possibly TRBD1 (5 bases). The V gene's germline CDR1 is SGHDT and CDR2 YYEEEE. This CDR3 region has 15 residues. Trimming pared 2 bases from V and 0 bases from J, leaving 9 bases between. DNA for the CDR3: TGTGCCAGCAGCTTAGGGGAACTCTCCTACAATGAGCAGTTCTTC. Translated: CASSLGELSYNEQFF.

V is TRBV6-1 and J is TRBJ2-7, with 8 bases identical to TRBD1. The CDR3 runs 15 residues. Per the germline V gene, CDR1 is MNHNS and CDR2 is SASEGT. V trimming: 5 bases; J trimming: 0 bases; junction bases outside the gene matches: 6. The CDR3 region is CASSHRDRSSYEQYV. CDR3 sequence (DNA): TGTGCCAGCAGTCACCGGGACAGGAGCTCCTACGAGCAGTACGTC.

The chain couples TRBV19 to TRBJ2-7; 9 bases align to TRBD1. CDR3 size: 18 residues. CDR1 and CDR2 from the germline V gene are LNHDA and SQIVND (reference sequence). V dropped 4 bases and J dropped 3; count of bases not matched to a gene: 16. CDR3 coding DNA: TGTGCCAGTAGTAAATCCTATCGGGACAGGGAAGGGGTCTACGAGCAGTACTTC. Amino acids: CASSKSYRDREGVYEQYF.

The V call is TRBV20-1, the J call TRBJ1-1; D is unclear. The V end was cut by 0 bases, the J end by 6 bases, with 14 bases between. The germline V gene encodes CDR1 DFQATT and CDR2 SNEGSKA (reference sequence). The CDR3 is 14 residues long. The CDR3 loop is CSARDYRVGAEAFF. The CDR3 region has the DNA TGCAGTGCTAGAGATTATCGGGTTGGAGCTGAAGCTTTCTTT.

The V and J genes are TRBV5-1 and TRBJ2-4; D not certain. CDR3 length: 11 residues. The V gene lost 0 bases and the J gene lost 7 bases, with 2 bases spanning the gap. Germline CDR1 is SGHRS and CDR2 is YFSETQ. The CDR3 nucleotides read TGCGCCAGCAGCTTGGCGAACATTCAGTACTTC. Translated, it gives CASSLANIQYF.

The V gene is TRBV7-9, the J gene TRBJ1-2; D gene uncertain. The CDR3 is 14 amino acids. Trimming stripped 1 base from V and 5 bases from J, with 11 bases between. The V gene's germline CDR1 is SEHNR and CDR2 FQNEAQ (reference sequence). The CDR3 coding sequence is TGTGCCAGCAGCTTAGGGACGGCGTTTTATGGCTACACCTTC. The encoded protein is CASSLGTAFYGYTF.

The V and J genes are TRBV7-6 and TRBJ2-2, with D perhaps matching TRBD2 (6 bases). Germline CDR1 SGHVS, CDR2 FNYEAQ. Trimming took off 3 bases at V and 6 bases at J, with 17 bases between the two ends. The CDR3 loop spans 16 amino acids. CDR3 loop: CASSFTGGLSPGELFF. In DNA, the CDR3 is TGTGCCAGCAGCTTTACAGGAGGGTTATCGCCCGGGGAGCTGTTTTTT.